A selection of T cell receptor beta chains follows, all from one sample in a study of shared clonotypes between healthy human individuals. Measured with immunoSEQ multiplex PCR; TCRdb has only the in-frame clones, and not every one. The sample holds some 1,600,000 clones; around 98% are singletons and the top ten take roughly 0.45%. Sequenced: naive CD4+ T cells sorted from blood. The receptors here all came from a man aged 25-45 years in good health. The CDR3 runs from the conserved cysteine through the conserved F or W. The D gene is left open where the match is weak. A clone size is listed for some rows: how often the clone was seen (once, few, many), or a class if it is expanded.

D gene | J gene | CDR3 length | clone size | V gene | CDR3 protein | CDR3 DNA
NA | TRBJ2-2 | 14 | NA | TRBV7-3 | CATQKGWNTGELFF | TGTGCCACCCAAAAGGGGTGGAACACCGGGGAGCTGTTTTTT
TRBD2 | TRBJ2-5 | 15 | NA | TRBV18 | CASSPGLAGQETQYF | TGTGCCAGCTCTCCGGGACTAGCGGGACAAGAGACCCAGTACTTC
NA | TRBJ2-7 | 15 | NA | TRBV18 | CASSPRDKINYEQYF | TGTGCCAGCTCACCACGCGACAAGATCAACTACGAGCAGTACTTC
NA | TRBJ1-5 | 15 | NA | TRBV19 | CASSMGSRVRSPQHF | TGTGCCAGTAGTATGGGATCCAGGGTTCGTTCGCCCCAGCATTTT
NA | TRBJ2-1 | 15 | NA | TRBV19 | CASSFGTEAYNEQFF | TGTGCCAGTAGCTTCGGGACTGAAGCCTACAATGAGCAGTTCTTC
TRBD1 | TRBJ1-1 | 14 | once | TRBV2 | CASSWDRSNTEAFF | TGTGCCAGCAGTTGGGACAGAAGTAACACTGAAGCTTTCTTT
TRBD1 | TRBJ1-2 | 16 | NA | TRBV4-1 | CASSQEKTGQDYGYTF | TGCGCCAGCAGCCAAGAGAAGACGGGACAGGACTATGGCTACACCTTC
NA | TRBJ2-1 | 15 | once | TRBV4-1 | CASSQGFGSYNEQFF | TGCGCCAGCAGCCAGGGGTTTGGGTCCTACAATGAGCAGTTCTTC
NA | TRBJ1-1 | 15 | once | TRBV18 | CASSPPGGTSTEAFF | TGTGCCAGCTCACCCCCCGGGGGGACTAGCACTGAAGCTTTCTTT
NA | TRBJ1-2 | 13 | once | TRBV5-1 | CASSLAAGIGYTF | TGCGCCAGCAGCTTGGCCGCAGGGATCGGCTACACCTTC
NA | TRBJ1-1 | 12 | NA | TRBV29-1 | CSFRTGGTEAFF | TGCAGCTTTCGGACGGGGGGCACTGAAGCTTTCTTT
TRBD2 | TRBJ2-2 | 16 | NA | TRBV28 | CASSPELAGVPGELFF | TGTGCCAGCAGTCCCGAACTAGCGGGAGTTCCCGGGGAGCTGTTTTTT
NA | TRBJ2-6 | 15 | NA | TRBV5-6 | CASSLIVLGANVLTF | TGTGCCAGCAGCTTAATCGTCCTCGGGGCCAACGTCCTGACTTTC
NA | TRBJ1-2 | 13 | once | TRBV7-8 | CASSPGQLLHYTF | TGTGCCAGCAGCCCCGGACAGCTTCTCCACTACACCTTC
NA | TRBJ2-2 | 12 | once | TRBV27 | CASSSTSGELFF | TGTGCCAGCAGTTCCACTTCCGGGGAGCTGTTTTTT
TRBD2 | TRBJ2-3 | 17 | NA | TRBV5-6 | CASSLARTSGSTDTQYF | TGTGCCAGCAGCTTGGCCCGGACTAGCGGGAGCACAGATACGCAGTATTTT
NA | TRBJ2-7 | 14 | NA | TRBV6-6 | CASSYTRIGGEQYF | TGTGCCAGCAGTTACACACGCATAGGGGGGGAGCAGTACTTC
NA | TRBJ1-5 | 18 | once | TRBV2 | CASSEPFTSRISNQPQHF | TGTGCCAGCAGTGAACCGTTCACAAGCCGGATCAGCAATCAGCCCCAGCATTTT
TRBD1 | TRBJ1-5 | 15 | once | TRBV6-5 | CASSRDRVYDQPQHF | TGTGCCAGCAGTAGGGACAGGGTATACGATCAGCCCCAGCATTTT
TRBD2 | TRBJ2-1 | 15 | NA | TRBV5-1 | CASSLGTSGYNEQFF | TGCGCCAGCAGCCTGGGGACTAGCGGGTACAATGAGCAGTTCTTC
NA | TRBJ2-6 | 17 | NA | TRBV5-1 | CASSSGTLLSGANVLTF | TGCGCCAGCAGCTCCGGGACACTTCTCTCTGGGGCCAACGTCCTGACTTTC
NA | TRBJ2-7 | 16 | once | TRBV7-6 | CASSLSGSASSYEQYF | TGTGCCAGCAGCTTATCAGGGTCGGCCAGCTCCTACGAGCAGTACTTC
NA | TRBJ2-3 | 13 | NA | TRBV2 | CASSVRTTDTQYF | TGTGCCAGCAGTGTTAGGACAACAGATACGCAGTATTTT
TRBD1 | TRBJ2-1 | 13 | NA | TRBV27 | CASSSGQYNEQFF | TGTGCCAGCAGTTCGGGACAGTACAATGAGCAGTTCTTC
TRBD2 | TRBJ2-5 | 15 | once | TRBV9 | CASGTSGRMIETQYF | TGTGCCAGCGGGACTAGCGGGAGGATGATAGAGACCCAGTACTTC
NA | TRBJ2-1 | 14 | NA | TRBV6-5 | CASRRDGVAAEQFF | TGTGCCAGCCGCAGGGACGGAGTCGCCGCCGAGCAGTTCTTC
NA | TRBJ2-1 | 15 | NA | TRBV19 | CASSSYFLTSNEQFF | TGTGCCAGTAGTTCCTATTTTTTGACGAGTAATGAGCAGTTCTTC
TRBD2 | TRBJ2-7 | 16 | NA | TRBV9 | CASTAPGAGGSYEQYF | TGTGCCAGCACCGCCCCGGGTGCGGGAGGTTCCTACGAGCAGTACTTC
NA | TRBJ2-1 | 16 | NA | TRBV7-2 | CASSLVWQHSYNEQFF | TGTGCCAGCAGCTTAGTGTGGCAGCACTCCTACAATGAGCAGTTCTTC
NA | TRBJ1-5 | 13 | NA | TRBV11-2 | CASSPDRDQPQHF | TGTGCCAGCAGCCCGGACCGGGATCAGCCCCAGCATTTT
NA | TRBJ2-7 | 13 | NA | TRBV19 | CASSRSGPYEQYF | TGTGCCAGTAGTAGGAGTGGGCCCTACGAGCAGTACTTC
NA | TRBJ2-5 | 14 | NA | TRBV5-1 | CASSFVLSSDAQYF | TGCGCCAGCAGCTTCGTACTGAGTAGCGACGCCCAGTACTTC
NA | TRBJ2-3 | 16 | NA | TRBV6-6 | CASSPARKRGADTQYF | TGTGCCAGCAGCCCAGCCCGCAAGCGCGGGGCAGATACGCAGTATTTT
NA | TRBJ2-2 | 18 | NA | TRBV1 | CTSSHQLTSAPDTGELFF | TGCACCAGCAGCCATCAACTTACTAGCGCTCCGGACACCGGGGAGCTGTTTTTT
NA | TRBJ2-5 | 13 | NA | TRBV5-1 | CASSLGLGETQYF | TGCGCCAGCAGCTTGGGGCTGGGGGAGACCCAGTACTTC
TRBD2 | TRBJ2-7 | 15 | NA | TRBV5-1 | CASSILTSGSYEQYF | TGCGCCAGCAGCATTCTTACTAGCGGCTCCTACGAGCAGTACTTC
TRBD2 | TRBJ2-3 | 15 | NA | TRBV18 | CASSPLAGVTDTQYF | TGTGCCAGCTCACCACTAGCGGGCGTCACAGATACGCAGTATTTT
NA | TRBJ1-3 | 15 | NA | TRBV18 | CASSPGRSSGNTIYF | TGTGCCAGCTCACCGGGACGGTCCTCTGGAAACACCATATATTTT
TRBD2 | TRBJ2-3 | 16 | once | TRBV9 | CASSVRGGEIADTQYF | TGTGCCAGCAGCGTACGCGGGGGGGAGATTGCAGATACGCAGTATTTT
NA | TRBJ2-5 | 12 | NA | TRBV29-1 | CSVGGRQETQYF | TGCAGCGTTGGGGGGCGGCAAGAGACCCAGTACTTC
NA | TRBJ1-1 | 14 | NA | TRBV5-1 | CASSLQGPGEEAFF | TGCGCCAGCAGCTTGCAGGGGCCGGGGGAGGAAGCTTTCTTT
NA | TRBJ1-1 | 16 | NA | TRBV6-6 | CASSPMGGHGNTEAFF | TGTGCCAGCAGTCCTATGGGAGGGCATGGGAACACTGAAGCTTTCTTT
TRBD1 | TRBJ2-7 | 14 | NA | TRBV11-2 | CASSLRQGSYEQYF | TGTGCCAGCAGCCTCAGACAGGGCTCCTACGAGCAGTACTTC
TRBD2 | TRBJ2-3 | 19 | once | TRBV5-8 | CASSLGDFAGVPGTDTQYF | TGTGCCAGCAGCTTGGGGGACTTCGCGGGAGTTCCCGGCACAGATACGCAGTATTTT
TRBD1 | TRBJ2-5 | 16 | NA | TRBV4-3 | CASSRDSTGGEETQYF | TGCGCCAGCAGCCGAGACTCGACAGGGGGCGAAGAGACCCAGTACTTC
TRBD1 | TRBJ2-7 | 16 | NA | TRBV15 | CATSRAAGQGIYEQYF | TGTGCCACCAGCAGGGCTGCGGGACAGGGTATCTACGAGCAGTACTTC
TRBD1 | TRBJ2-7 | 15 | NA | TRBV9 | CASSVAGTGNSEQYF | TGTGCCAGCAGCGTAGCCGGGACAGGGAATTCGGAGCAGTACTTC
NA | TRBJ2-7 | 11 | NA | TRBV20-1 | CSATSTYEQYF | TGCAGTGCTACGTCCACCTACGAGCAGTACTTC
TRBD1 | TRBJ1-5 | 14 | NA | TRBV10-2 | CASTRTGELVTQHF | TGCGCCAGCACCAGGACAGGGGAACTTGTAACCCAGCATTTT
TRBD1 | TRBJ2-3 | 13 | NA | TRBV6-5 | CASSFDRGDTQYF | TGTGCCAGCAGTTTTGACAGGGGGGATACGCAGTATTTT
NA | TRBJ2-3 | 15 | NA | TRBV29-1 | CSVASLAASTDTQYF | TGCAGCGTTGCGTCCTTAGCGGCTAGCACAGATACGCAGTATTTT
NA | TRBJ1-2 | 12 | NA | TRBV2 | CASSEGVYGYTF | TGTGCCAGCAGTGAAGGGGTGTATGGCTACACCTTC
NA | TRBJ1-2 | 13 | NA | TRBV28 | CASSFGTSYGYTF | TGTGCCAGCAGTTTCGGGACATCTTATGGCTACACCTTC
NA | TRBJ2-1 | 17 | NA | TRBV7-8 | CASSHRVLPGSSNEQFF | TGTGCCAGCAGCCACCGGGTCCTCCCGGGTTCCTCCAATGAGCAGTTCTTC
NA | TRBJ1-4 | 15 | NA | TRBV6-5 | CASSPNRATNEKLFF | TGTGCCAGCAGTCCAAACCGTGCAACTAATGAAAAACTGTTTTTT
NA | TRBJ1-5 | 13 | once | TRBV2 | CASGGESNQPQHF | TGTGCCAGCGGGGGGGAGTCTAATCAGCCCCAGCATTTT
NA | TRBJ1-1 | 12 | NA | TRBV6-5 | CASSSAGSEAFF | TGTGCCAGCAGTTCCGCAGGGTCTGAAGCTTTCTTT
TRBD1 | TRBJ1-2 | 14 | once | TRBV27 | CASSSTGTGKNYTF | TGTGCCAGCAGTTCTACGGGGACAGGGAAAAACTACACCTTC
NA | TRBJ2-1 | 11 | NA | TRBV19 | CASSLANEQFF | TGTGCCAGTAGTCTCGCCAATGAGCAGTTCTTC